This record concerns one TCR beta chain sequence. The method was immunoSEQ multiplex PCR; TCRdb's version includes in-frame clones alone and lacks a portion of them. The table has around 100,000 clones, about 89% seen once. This record belongs to a study of blood T cell repertoires in COVID-19. This CDR3 is built from 15 residues. Unmatched junction bases numbered 3, after V lost 4 bases and J lost 0 bases. CDR1 is SNHLY and CDR2 is FYNNEI in the germline V gene. This sequence was found in a man aged 45 to 65 with acute or convalescent COVID-19. The chain links TRBV2 to TRBJ2-1, with TRBD2 identical over 7 bases. Material: peripheral blood. The CDR3 DNA follows: TGTGCCAGCAGTGTAGGCGGGAGCTCCTACAATGAGCAGTTCTTC. Protein product: CASSVGGSSYNEQFF.